This T cell receptor beta chain was recovered during a study of graft-versus-host responses after intestinal transplantation. As for the study in general: Among the recipients, transplants were multivisceral, liver-intestinal, or isolated intestinal. Anti-thymocyte globulin induction was given to all recipients, followed by tacrolimus and steroids for 2 to 3 years. Study-wide points: Patients with graft-donor T cell macrochimerism had high graft-versus-host to host-versus-graft clonal ratios in allografts. Early declines in HvG clones that occurred post-transplant were associated with peak circulating GvH clone levels.

Deletions cut 4 bases from V and 2 bases from J, with 14 bases between. The length of the CDR3 is 15 residues. Germline loops: CDR1 SGHNT, CDR2 YYREEE (reference sequence). This clone appeared once. Its antigen is as yet unknown. The assay was immunoSEQ multiplex PCR, and TCRdb's table has in-frame clones only and misses some. The sample records nearly 110,000 clones, about nine tenths being singletons. The material sequenced was unstimulated CD4+ T cells sorted from spleen or lymph node cells, taken before transplant. This sequence was found in a human donor who was the organ donor for an intestinal transplant. This rearrangement joins TRBV5-4 to TRBJ2-3, with D tentatively TRBD2 (7 bases). CDR3 protein: CASSRGARDTDTQYF. The CDR3 DNA reads TGTGCCAGCAGCCGGGGGGCCCGGGACACAGATACGCAGTATTTT.